What follows are 14 T cell receptor beta chains derived from one specimen sequenced in a study of cytomegalovirus exposure and HLA in healthy donors. Primers included in the PCR were 60 Vbeta and 13 Jbeta primers. Sequenced by immunoSEQ multiplex PCR; TCRdb stores in-frame clones only, minus some. The repertoire holds roughly 170,000 clones, with almost 85% as singletons. Sequencing was carried out using PBMCs. These receptors all stem from a girl aged 5-17 years in good health and CMV-seropositive.

The V call is TRBV5-6, the J call TRBJ2-5, with 8 bases matching TRBD2. The DNA end lines up better with TRBJ2-7; the J call may be wrong. The CDR3 extends over 15 amino acids. CDR1 and CDR2 from the germline V gene are SGHDT and YYEEEE. The CDR3 is CASSLRGGKSYEQYF. DNA of the CDR3: TGTGCCAGCAGCTTGCGGGGGGGTAAGTCCTACGAGCAGTACTTC.

V and J are TRBV7-2 and TRBJ2-2; D is perhaps TRBD2 (6 bases). Trimming removed 8 bases at V and 1 base at J, with 23 bases between. The CDR3 totals 18 residues. Germline V gene lookup returns CDR1 SGHTA and CDR2 FQGNSA. The CDR3 bases are TGTGCCAGCTGTCCCCCCTATTTGCGGGGCGGGAACACCGGGGAGCTGTTTTTT. As protein: CASCPPYLRGGNTGELFF.

This clone was seen just once. The chain is built from TRBV15 and TRBJ2-2; perhaps TRBD2 as D (6 bases). The CDR3 consists of 15 residues. The germline CDR1 and CDR2 sequences are LNHNV and YYDKDF (reference sequence). The V gene lost 6 bases and the J gene lost 2 bases, with 13 bases spanning the gap. The CDR3 protein is CATRSGDPNTGELFF. DNA of the CDR3: TGTGCCACCAGATCGGGGGATCCAAACACCGGGGAGCTGTTTTTT.

This clone was recorded a few times. The chain is built from TRBV25-1 and TRBJ2-2; tentative D call: TRBD2 (6 bases). CDR1 MGHDK and CDR2 SYGVNS come from the germline V gene. The V gene lost 3 bases and the J gene lost 6 bases, with 11 bases spanning the gap. This CDR3 has 14 residues. The CDR3 region has the DNA TGTGCCAGCAGTGAGTCCGGGGGATCCGGGGAGCTGTTTTTT. Its protein product is CASSESGGSGELFF.

The gene calls are TRBV18 and TRBJ1-1; D call uncertain. CDR1 KGHSH and CDR2 LQKENI come from the germline V gene. The CDR3 has 13 amino acids. V was pared by 6 bases and J by 0 bases, with 8 bases between. The CDR3 DNA reads TGTGCCAGCTCCATCGGGGTGAACACTGAAGCTTTCTTT. It specifies CASSIGVNTEAFF.

This clone is a singleton in its sample. The V gene is TRBV27, the J gene TRBJ1-3, with 10 bases that match TRBD1. The CDR3 consists of 14 residues. Germline-derived CDR1 and CDR2 are MNHEY and SMNVEV (reference sequence). V gave up 5 bases and J gave up 4 bases; unmatched junction bases: 2. Here the CDR3 reads CASSRQGAGNTIYF. The CDR3, as DNA: TGTGCCAGCAGTCGACAGGGGGCGGGAAACACCATATATTTT.

This rearrangement joins TRBV7-8 to TRBJ2-5; unclear D gene. Trimming cost V 1 base and J 2 bases, with 14 bases left between them. The CDR3 has 16 amino acids. Per the germline V gene, CDR1 is SGHVS and CDR2 is FQNEAQ. CDR3 nucleotide sequence: TGTGCCAGCAGCTTAGTACATCAACACGATCAAGAGACCCAGTACTTC. Amino acid sequence: CASSLVHQHDQETQYF.

The chain combines TRBV30 with TRBJ1-2, with D perhaps TRBD1 (6 bases). V was clipped by 3 bases and J by 3 bases, with 23 bases between them. Germline CDR1 is GTSNPN and CDR2 is SVGIG (reference sequence). This CDR3 is built from 17 residues. The DNA for the CDR3 is TGTGCCTGGAGCGCTCTCGCGACAGGCCTCGGCGACTATGGCTACACCTTC. Encoded protein: CAWSALATGLGDYGYTF.

CDR3 sequence: CASSLGPSSYEQYF. CDR3 sequence (DNA): TGTGCCAGCAGCTTAGGCCCCAGCTCCTACGAGCAGTACTTC. The J gene is TRBJ2-7, the V gene TRBV11-3; D remains unclear. Between the trimmed V and J ends, which lost 1 base and 0 bases, there was a span of 7 bases. Germline CDR1 and CDR2: SGHNT and YENEEA. CDR3 size: 14 residues.

The rearrangement uses TRBV18 and TRBJ1-1; TRBD1 matches 7 bases. The CDR3 contains 14 residues. V lost 7 bases, J lost 4 bases, and 9 bases stayed unmatched. Germline V gene lookup returns CDR1 KGHSH and CDR2 LQKENI. CDR3 in amino acids: CASCPGGKVTEAFF. For the CDR3, the DNA is TGTGCCAGCTGCCCAGGGGGAAAGGTCACTGAAGCTTTCTTT.

The V and J genes are TRBV27 and TRBJ2-1, with D perhaps TRBD2 (5 bases). Germline V lookup: CDR1 MNHEY, CDR2 SMNVEV (reference sequence). CDR3 length: 13 amino acids. V lost 7 bases to trimming and J lost 3 bases, with 10 bases between them. The CDR3 here is CASKRDLYNEQFF. The CDR3 DNA reads TGTGCCAGCAAGAGGGATCTCTACAATGAGCAGTTCTTC.

V usage is TRBV10-3 and J usage is TRBJ2-3; D is unclear. The CDR3 has 14 residues. The V end was cut by 2 bases, the J end by 2 bases, with 8 bases between. Germline CDR1 reads ENHRY; CDR2 reads SYGVKD. CDR3 nucleotides: TGTGCCATCAGTGAGGAGAGAGACACAGATACGCAGTATTTT. It specifies CAISEERDTDTQYF.

The V call is TRBV9, the J call TRBJ2-2; TRBD2 agrees at 9 bases. CDR1 is SGDLS and CDR2 is YYNGEE in the germline V gene. The CDR3 contains 18 residues. Trimming removed 0 bases from V and 7 bases from J; junction bases left unmatched: 13. Written as DNA, the CDR3 is TGTGCCAGCAGCGTAGCTGTTAGCGGGGGCCTTGGGATCGGGGAGCTGTTTTTT. Translation gives CASSVAVSGGLGIGELFF. Full variable domain (remainder filled in from reference TRBV9 and TRBJ2-2): DSGVTQTPKHLITATGQRVTLRCSPRSGDLSVYWYQQSLDQGLQFLIQYYNGEERAKGNILERFSAQQFPDLHSELNLSSLELGDSALYFCASSVAVSGGLGIGELFFGEGSRLTVL.

The chain employs TRBV7-3 and TRBJ1-1; 8 nucleotides align to TRBD1. CDR1 and CDR2 (germline): SGHTA, FQGTGA. V was clipped by 5 bases and J by 1 base; unmatched bases: 3. This CDR3 is built from 14 residues. For the CDR3, the DNA is TGTGCCAGCAGCCTTGGACAGGGGAACACTGAAGCTTTCTTT. It codes for CASSLGQGNTEAFF. Full variable domain (rest looked up from reference TRBV7-3 and TRBJ1-1): GAGVSQTPSNKVTEKGKYVELRCDPISGHTALYWYRQSLGQGPEFLIYFQGTGAADDSGLPNDRFFAVRPEGSVSTLKIQRTERGDSAVYLCASSLGQGNTEAFFGQGTRLTVV.